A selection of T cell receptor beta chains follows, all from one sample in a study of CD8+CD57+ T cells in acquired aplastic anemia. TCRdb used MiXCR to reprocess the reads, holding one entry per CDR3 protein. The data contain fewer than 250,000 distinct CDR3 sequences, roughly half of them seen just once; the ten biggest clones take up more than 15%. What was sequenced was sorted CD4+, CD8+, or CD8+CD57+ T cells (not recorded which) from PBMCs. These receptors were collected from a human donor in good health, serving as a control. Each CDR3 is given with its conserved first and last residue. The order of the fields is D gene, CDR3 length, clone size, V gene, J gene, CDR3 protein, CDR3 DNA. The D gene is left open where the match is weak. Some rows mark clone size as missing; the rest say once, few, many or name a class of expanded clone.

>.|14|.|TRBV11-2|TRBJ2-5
CASSLVGSTGTQYF
TGTGCCAGCAGCTTAGTAGGTAGCACGGGGACCCAGTACTTC
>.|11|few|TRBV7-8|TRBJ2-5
CASSEGGTQYF
TGTGCCAGCAGCGAGGGAGGGACCCAGTACTTC
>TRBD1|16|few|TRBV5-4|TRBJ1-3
CASSPGQGAPGNTIYF
TGTGCCAGCAGCCCGGGACAGGGGGCGCCGGGAAACACCATATATTTT
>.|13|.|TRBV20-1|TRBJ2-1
CSARHRGWDTQFF
TGCAGTGCTAGGCACCGGGGGTGGGATACGCAGTTCTTC
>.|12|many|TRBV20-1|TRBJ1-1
CSARRPEFEAFF
TGCAGTGCTAGAAGGCCTGAGTTCGAAGCTTTCTTT
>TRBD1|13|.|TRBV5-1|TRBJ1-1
CASNRDRDTEAFF
TGCGCCAGCAACCGGGACAGGGACACTGAAGCTTTCTTT
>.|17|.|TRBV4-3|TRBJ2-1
CASSQDHLGILYNEQFF
TGCGCCAGCAGCCAAGATCATTTGGGGATTCTTTATAATGAGCAGTTCTTC
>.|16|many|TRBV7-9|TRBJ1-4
CASSPSLDQVWEKLFF
TGTGCCAGCAGCCCCTCCTTGGATCAGGTTTGGGAAAAACTGTTTTTT
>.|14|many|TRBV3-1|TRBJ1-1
CASSQVQANTEAFF
TGTGCCAGCAGCCAAGTACAGGCGAACACTGAAGCTTTCTTT
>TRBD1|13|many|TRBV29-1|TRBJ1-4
CSVTGTGQEKLFF
TGCAGCGTAACCGGGACAGGGCAAGAAAAACTGTTTTTT
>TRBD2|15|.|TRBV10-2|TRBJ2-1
CASSARLAITNEQFF
TGTGCCAGCAGTGCGAGACTAGCGATTACCAATGAGCAGTTCTTC
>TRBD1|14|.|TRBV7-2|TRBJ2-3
CASTQGRGTNTQYF
TGTGCCAGCACCCAGGGCAGGGGGACAAATACGCAGTATTTT
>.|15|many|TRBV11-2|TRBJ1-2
CASSSGAYLNYGYTF
TGTGCCAGCAGTTCCGGGGCCTACCTTAACTATGGCTACACCTTC
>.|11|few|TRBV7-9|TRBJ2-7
CASGQSYEQYF
TGTGCCAGCGGGCAGTCCTACGAGCAGTACTTC
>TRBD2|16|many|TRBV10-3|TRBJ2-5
CAIRPSRAGGLETQYF
TGTGCCATCAGACCTAGCCGAGCGGGGGGGCTGGAGACCCAGTACTTC
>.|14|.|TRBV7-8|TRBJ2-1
CASSDIRRENEQFF
TGTGCCAGCAGTGATATACGTAGGGAAAATGAGCAGTTCTTC
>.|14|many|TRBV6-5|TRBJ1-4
CASSRTALNEKLFF
TGTGCCAGCAGTCGAACAGCTTTAAATGAAAAACTGTTTTTT
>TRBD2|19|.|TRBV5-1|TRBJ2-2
CASSSGGTSGGPSAGELFF
TGCGCCAGCAGCTCAGGTGGGACTAGCGGGGGGCCGTCGGCCGGGGAGCTGTTTTTT
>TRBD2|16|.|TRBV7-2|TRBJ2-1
CASSMFGGGAANEQFF
TGTGCCAGCAGCATGTTTGGCGGGGGGGCCGCCAATGAGCAGTTCTTC
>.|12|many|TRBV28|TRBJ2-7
CASSFYTYEQYF
TGTGCCAGCAGCTTTTACACCTACGAGCAGTACTTC
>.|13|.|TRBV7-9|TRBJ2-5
CASSFLGLETQYF
TGTGCCAGCAGCTTTTTAGGGTTGGAGACCCAGTACTTC
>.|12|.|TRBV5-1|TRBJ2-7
CASSPESDEQYF
TGCGCCAGCAGTCCCGAGTCCGACGAGCAGTACTTC
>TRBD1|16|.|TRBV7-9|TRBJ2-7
CASSLTTGTVHYEQYF
TGTGCCAGCAGCTTGACCACCGGGACAGTACACTACGAGCAGTACTTC
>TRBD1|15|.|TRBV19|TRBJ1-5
CASSWGQGTNQPQHF
TGTGCCAGTAGTTGGGGACAGGGGACTAATCAGCCCCAGCATTTT
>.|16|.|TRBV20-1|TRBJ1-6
CSARDSDSSDQSPLHF
TGCAGTGCTAGAGACTCGGACAGCAGTGATCAATCACCCCTCCACTTT